The source of this T cell receptor (beta chain) is a study of blood T cell repertoires in COVID-19. Study in general: From the United States, Italy and Spain came samples of acute and convalescent COVID-19. T cells, B-cell-depleted T cells, or PBMCs provided the cDNA or gDNA that served as material.

Per the study methods: Amplification with reference gene primers provided the estimates of nucleated cell counts. Using immunoSEQ multiplex PCR, the repertoire was profiled, and TCRdb retains in-frame clones only, with some absent. For V, J and clone size, that table is used; D and trimming come from the DNA. The sample contains 30,000 to 45,000 clones, 81% of which appear only once. The specimen was peripheral blood. This TCR derives from a man of 80 years or more with active or convalescent COVID-19.

The CDR3 loop reads CASRTEGGTVLGYTF. CDR3 nucleotides: TGTGCCAGCAGGACCGAGGGCGGGACCGTGTTGGGCTACACCTTC. The chain carries TRBV28 and TRBJ1-2; tentative D call: TRBD1 (5 bases). The V and J ends lost 6 bases and 8 bases respectively, with 22 bases between them. CDR3 size: 15 residues. Germline V lookup: CDR1 MDHEN, CDR2 SYDVKM.